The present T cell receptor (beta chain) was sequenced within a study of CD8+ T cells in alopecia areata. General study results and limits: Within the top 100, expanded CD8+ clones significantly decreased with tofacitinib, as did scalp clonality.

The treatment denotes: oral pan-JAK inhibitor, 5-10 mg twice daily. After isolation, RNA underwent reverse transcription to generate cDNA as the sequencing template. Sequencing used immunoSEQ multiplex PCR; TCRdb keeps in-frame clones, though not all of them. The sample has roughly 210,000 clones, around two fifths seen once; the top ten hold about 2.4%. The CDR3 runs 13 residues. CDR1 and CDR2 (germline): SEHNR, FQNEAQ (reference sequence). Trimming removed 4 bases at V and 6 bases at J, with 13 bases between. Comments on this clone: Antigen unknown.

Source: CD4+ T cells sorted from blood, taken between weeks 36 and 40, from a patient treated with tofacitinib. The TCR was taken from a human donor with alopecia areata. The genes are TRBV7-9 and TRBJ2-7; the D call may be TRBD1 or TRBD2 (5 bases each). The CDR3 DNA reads TGTGCCAGCAGCTCGTCGGGGCCGGGCGAGCAGTACTTC. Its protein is CASSSSGPGEQYF.